These T cell receptor beta chains were read from a single sample in a study of technical replicates of blood from a handful of donors. Generated by immunoSEQ multiplex PCR, the TCRdb table keeps only in-frame clones and is missing some. Of 58,000 or so clones listed, 86% are singletons. Sequencing used PBMCs. These receptors all stem from a human donor in good health. Some clones in this sample may be carry-over from other donors' samples. Each CDR3 is given with its conserved first and last residue. D genes are given only for firm matches. Rows may omit the clone size; those that give it use once, few, many or a size class.

J gene: TRBJ2-1; D gene: TRBD2; V gene: TRBV14; clone size: .; CDR3 protein: CASSQVGGVAYNEQFF; CDR3 DNA: TGTGCCAGCAGCCAAGTCGGGGGGGTAGCGTACAATGAGCAGTTCTTC
J gene: TRBJ2-3; D gene: .; V gene: TRBV6-1; clone size: .; CDR3 protein: CASRGSRGNTDTQYF; CDR3 DNA: TGTGCCTCCCGGGGGAGCCGGGGTAACACAGATACGCAGTATTTT
J gene: TRBJ1-4; D gene: .; V gene: TRBV7-9; clone size: .; CDR3 protein: CASSLVVEKLFF; CDR3 DNA: TGTGCCAGCAGCTTAGTAGTTGAAAAACTGTTTTTT
J gene: TRBJ1-4; D gene: .; V gene: TRBV5-1; clone size: .; CDR3 protein: CASSLAGGYEKLFF; CDR3 DNA: TGCGCCAGCAGCTTGGCGGGGGGTTACGAAAAACTGTTTTTT
J gene: TRBJ1-2; D gene: .; V gene: TRBV27; clone size: .; CDR3 protein: CASSLSPGGENGYTF; CDR3 DNA: TGTGCCAGCAGTTTATCTCCCGGGGGGGAAAATGGCTACACCTTC
J gene: TRBJ2-7; D gene: TRBD1; V gene: TRBV4-3; clone size: .; CDR3 protein: CASSQTRQGYEQYF; CDR3 DNA: TGCGCCAGCAGCCAAACACGACAGGGCTACGAGCAGTACTTC
J gene: TRBJ2-5; D gene: .; V gene: TRBV19; clone size: .; CDR3 protein: CASSIGGTETQYF; CDR3 DNA: TGTGCCAGTAGTATTGGAGGGACAGAGACCCAGTACTTC
J gene: TRBJ1-2; D gene: .; V gene: TRBV4-3; clone size: .; CDR3 protein: CASSPDRLGAGDGYTF; CDR3 DNA: TGCGCCAGCAGCCCCGATCGATTGGGGGCTGGTGATGGCTACACCTTC
J gene: TRBJ1-2; D gene: TRBD1; V gene: TRBV7-9; clone size: .; CDR3 protein: CASSLTAGGETNYGYTF; CDR3 DNA: TGTGCCAGCAGCTTAACGGCAGGGGGAGAGACTAACTATGGCTACACCTTC
J gene: TRBJ1-2; D gene: TRBD1; V gene: TRBV6-1; clone size: .; CDR3 protein: CASSAGQGFNYGYTF; CDR3 DNA: TGTGCCAGCAGCGCCGGACAGGGATTTAACTATGGCTACACCTTC
J gene: TRBJ1-2; D gene: .; V gene: TRBV5-8; clone size: .; CDR3 protein: CASSPSVSGGYTF; CDR3 DNA: TGTGCCAGCAGCCCCTCGGTGAGCGGGGGCTACACCTTC
J gene: TRBJ2-4; D gene: TRBD1; V gene: TRBV6-1; clone size: .; CDR3 protein: CASSEDRAIAKNIQYF; CDR3 DNA: TGTGCCAGCAGTGAGGACAGGGCAATAGCCAAAAACATTCAGTACTTC
J gene: TRBJ2-7; D gene: TRBD2; V gene: TRBV27; clone size: .; CDR3 protein: CASSSPNGRGEQYF; CDR3 DNA: TGTGCCAGCAGTTCTCCTAATGGGAGGGGCGAGCAGTACTTC
J gene: TRBJ1-2; D gene: .; V gene: TRBV6-1; clone size: .; CDR3 protein: CATTKLYYGYTF; CDR3 DNA: TGTGCCACCACTAAGCTATACTATGGCTACACCTTC
J gene: TRBJ1-5; D gene: .; V gene: TRBV21-1; clone size: .; CDR3 protein: CASSTREQGWQPQHF; CDR3 DNA: TGTGCCAGCAGCACCCGCGAACAGGGGTGGCAGCCCCAGCATTTT
J gene: TRBJ1-2; D gene: .; V gene: TRBV15; clone size: .; CDR3 protein: CATSRGEAYGYTF; CDR3 DNA: TGTGCCACCAGCAGGGGGGAGGCCTATGGCTACACCTTC
J gene: TRBJ1-3; D gene: .; V gene: TRBV11-2; clone size: .; CDR3 protein: CASSLDPGMRNTIYF; CDR3 DNA: TGTGCCAGCAGCTTAGACCCGGGGATGCGAAACACCATATATTTT
J gene: TRBJ2-3; D gene: .; V gene: TRBV10-3; clone size: once; CDR3 protein: CAISSGLRDTQYF; CDR3 DNA: TGTGCCATCAGCTCTGGGCTGAGAGATACGCAGTATTTT
J gene: TRBJ2-2; D gene: .; V gene: TRBV5-4; clone size: .; CDR3 protein: CASSLPENTGELFF; CDR3 DNA: TGTGCCAGCAGCTTGCCAGAGAACACCGGGGAGCTGTTTTTT
J gene: TRBJ1-1; D gene: .; V gene: TRBV21-1; clone size: .; CDR3 protein: CAGRGTEAFF; CDR3 DNA: TGTGCCGGGAGGGGCACTGAAGCTTTCTTT
J gene: TRBJ2-1; D gene: .; V gene: TRBV19; clone size: .; CDR3 protein: CASSLGLWDEQFF; CDR3 DNA: TGTGCCAGTAGTCTCGGACTATGGGATGAGCAGTTCTTC
J gene: TRBJ2-7; D gene: .; V gene: TRBV5-4; clone size: .; CDR3 protein: CASSRPGSSYEQYF; CDR3 DNA: TGTGCCAGCAGCCGGCCGGGAAGCTCCTACGAGCAGTACTTC
J gene: TRBJ2-1; D gene: TRBD2; V gene: TRBV13; clone size: .; CDR3 protein: CASGTGLAGGPSYNEQFF; CDR3 DNA: TGTGCCAGCGGCACGGGACTAGCGGGGGGGCCCTCCTACAATGAGCAGTTCTTC
J gene: TRBJ2-7; D gene: .; V gene: TRBV5-1; clone size: once; CDR3 protein: CASKIGSGVYYEQYF; CDR3 DNA: TGCGCCAGCAAGATTGGGTCAGGTGTCTACTACGAGCAGTACTTC
J gene: TRBJ2-2; D gene: TRBD1; V gene: TRBV11-2; clone size: once; CDR3 protein: CASSLDRGATTGELFF; CDR3 DNA: TGTGCCAGCAGCCTCGACAGGGGGGCCACTACCGGGGAGCTGTTTTTT
J gene: TRBJ1-1; D gene: .; V gene: TRBV5-5; clone size: .; CDR3 protein: CASSWGVQNTEAFF; CDR3 DNA: TGTGCCAGCAGCTGGGGGGTCCAAAACACTGAAGCTTTCTTT
J gene: TRBJ1-2; D gene: .; V gene: TRBV18; clone size: .; CDR3 protein: CASSRGGGGYTF; CDR3 DNA: TGTGCCAGCTCACGGGGAGGCGGTGGCTACACCTTC
J gene: TRBJ2-7; D gene: TRBD1; V gene: TRBV4-1; clone size: .; CDR3 protein: CASRLGTGESYEQYF; CDR3 DNA: TGCGCCAGCAGGCTAGGGACAGGGGAGAGCTACGAGCAGTACTTC
J gene: TRBJ1-6; D gene: .; V gene: TRBV5-1; clone size: .; CDR3 protein: CASSLWSPDNSPLHF; CDR3 DNA: TGCGCCAGCAGCTTGTGGAGTCCCGATAATTCACCCCTCCACTTT
J gene: TRBJ1-2; D gene: .; V gene: TRBV10-3; clone size: .; CDR3 protein: CAISESFSYGYTF; CDR3 DNA: TGTGCCATCAGTGAGTCGTTCAGCTATGGCTACACCTTC
J gene: TRBJ2-7; D gene: TRBD1; V gene: TRBV19; clone size: .; CDR3 protein: CASSPWDSLFYEQYF; CDR3 DNA: TGTGCCAGTAGTCCGTGGGACAGCCTCTTTTACGAGCAGTACTTC
J gene: TRBJ2-3; D gene: TRBD2; V gene: TRBV6-6; clone size: .; CDR3 protein: CASSTTSSYGTDTQYF; CDR3 DNA: TGTGCCAGCAGTACGACTAGCAGTTATGGCACAGATACGCAGTATTTT
J gene: TRBJ1-3; D gene: .; V gene: TRBV7-9; clone size: .; CDR3 protein: CASSSYSGNTIYF; CDR3 DNA: TGTGCCAGCAGCTCCTACTCTGGAAACACCATATATTTT
J gene: TRBJ1-2; D gene: TRBD1; V gene: TRBV5-8; clone size: .; CDR3 protein: CASTKRTISGGEFGYTF; CDR3 DNA: TGTGCCAGCACCAAACGAACGATCTCAGGGGGCGAATTTGGCTACACCTTC
J gene: TRBJ2-3; D gene: .; V gene: TRBV5-1; clone size: .; CDR3 protein: CASSAQQGSTDTQYF; CDR3 DNA: TGCGCCAGCAGCGCTCAACAGGGAAGCACAGATACGCAGTATTTT
J gene: TRBJ2-7; D gene: TRBD2; V gene: TRBV7-9; clone size: few; CDR3 protein: CASSLSSGGTYEQYF; CDR3 DNA: TGTGCCAGCAGCTTATCTAGCGGGGGGACCTACGAGCAGTACTTC
J gene: TRBJ1-4; D gene: TRBD1; V gene: TRBV6-6; clone size: .; CDR3 protein: CASWDRLNEKLFF; CDR3 DNA: TGTGCCAGCTGGGACAGACTAAATGAAAAACTGTTTTTT
J gene: TRBJ1-5; D gene: .; V gene: TRBV6-1; clone size: few; CDR3 protein: CASRREIGLQPQHF; CDR3 DNA: TGTGCCAGCAGAAGGGAGATAGGCCTTCAGCCCCAGCATTTT
J gene: TRBJ2-5; D gene: .; V gene: TRBV5-5; clone size: .; CDR3 protein: CASSLGAQVRETQYF; CDR3 DNA: TGTGCCAGCAGCTTGGGGGCGCAGGTGAGAGAGACCCAGTACTTC
J gene: TRBJ2-7; D gene: TRBD2; V gene: TRBV15; clone size: .; CDR3 protein: CATSRSGLAGGPHEQYF; CDR3 DNA: TGTGCCACCAGCAGATCGGGACTAGCGGGAGGGCCCCACGAGCAGTACTTC
J gene: TRBJ1-2; D gene: .; V gene: TRBV10-3; clone size: .; CDR3 protein: CAINLLGGSGGYTF; CDR3 DNA: TGTGCCATCAACCTCCTGGGGGGTTCAGGTGGCTACACCTTC
J gene: TRBJ1-4; D gene: .; V gene: TRBV4-2; clone size: .; CDR3 protein: CASSPTPERNEKLFF; CDR3 DNA: TGTGCCAGCAGCCCCACCCCAGAGCGTAATGAAAAACTGTTTTTT
J gene: TRBJ2-7; D gene: .; V gene: TRBV10-2; clone size: .; CDR3 protein: CASSSPGPGERYEQYF; CDR3 DNA: TGCGCCAGCAGTTCCCCAGGTCCCGGGGAGCGGTACGAGCAGTACTTC
J gene: TRBJ1-4; D gene: .; V gene: TRBV6-6; clone size: .; CDR3 protein: CASRSGGINEKLFF; CDR3 DNA: TGTGCCAGCCGATCCGGGGGAATTAATGAAAAACTGTTTTTT
J gene: TRBJ2-5; D gene: .; V gene: TRBV7-2; clone size: once; CDR3 protein: CASSPQLGAETQYF; CDR3 DNA: TGTGCCAGCAGCCCACAGTTGGGGGCCGAGACCCAGTACTTC
J gene: TRBJ1-6; D gene: TRBD1; V gene: TRBV29-1; clone size: .; CDR3 protein: CSVVLGTGVNSPLHF; CDR3 DNA: TGCAGCGTTGTACTAGGGACAGGGGTAAATTCACCCCTCCACTTT
J gene: TRBJ1-5; D gene: .; V gene: TRBV6-6; clone size: once; CDR3 protein: CASSPWQGSQPQHF; CDR3 DNA: TGTGCCAGCAGTCCCTGGCAGGGGAGTCAGCCCCAGCATTTT
J gene: TRBJ1-1; D gene: .; V gene: TRBV14; clone size: .; CDR3 protein: CASSGGGVEAFF; CDR3 DNA: TGTGCCAGCAGCGGCGGGGGCGTGGAAGCTTTCTTT